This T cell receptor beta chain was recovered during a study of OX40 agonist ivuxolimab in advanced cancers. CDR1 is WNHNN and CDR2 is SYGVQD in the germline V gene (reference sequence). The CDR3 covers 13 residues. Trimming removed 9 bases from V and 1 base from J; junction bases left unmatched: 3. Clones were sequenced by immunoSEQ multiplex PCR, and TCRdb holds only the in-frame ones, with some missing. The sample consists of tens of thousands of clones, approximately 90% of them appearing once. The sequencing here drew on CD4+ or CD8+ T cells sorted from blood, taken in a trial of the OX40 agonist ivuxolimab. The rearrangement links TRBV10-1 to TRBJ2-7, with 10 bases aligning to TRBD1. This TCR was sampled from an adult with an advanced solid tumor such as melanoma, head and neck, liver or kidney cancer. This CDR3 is CASAGQGSYEQYF. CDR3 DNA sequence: TGCGCCAGTGCGGGACAGGGGTCCTACGAGCAGTACTTC.